Below, 9 T cell receptor beta chains from the same sample are listed, as sequenced in a study of siplizumab effects on memory and regulatory T cells. Repertoires were generated with immunoSEQ multiplex PCR, while TCRdb's copy carries only in-frame clones and drops some. The sample lists fewer than 120,000 clones; 80% to 95% were seen once. Sequencing was performed on CD4+ T cells sorted from blood. Receptor source: a human donor in good health.

The V call is TRBV2, the J call TRBJ1-4, with no clear D. Germline V gene sequence: CDR1 SNHLY, CDR2 FYNNEI. The CDR3 sequence is 13 residues long. Trimming left V 7 bases short and J 2 bases short, with 8 bases between. In DNA, the CDR3 is TGTGCCAGCAAGGTTAGGACTAATGAAAAACTGTTTTTT. It is translated as CASKVRTNEKLFF.

This clone has only a few counts. Sequence at one end of the junction differs from germline and may be a read error. The V gene is TRBV10-3, the J gene TRBJ1-1, with D possibly being TRBD1 (6 bases). CDR3 length: 12 residues. Germline lookup yields CDR1 ENHRY and CDR2 SYGVKD. The CDR3 coding sequence is TGTGCCATCGGGGGGCTGCAGGGGAACCCTGAATTT. It encodes CAIGGLQGNPEF.

Here the CDR3 reads CASSISATNEKLFF. In DNA form, the CDR3 reads TGTGCCAGTAGTATATCTGCAACTAATGAAAAACTGTTTTTT. The V and J genes are TRBV19 and TRBJ1-4, with no clear D. The CDR3 loop spans 14 amino acids. Germline V lookup: CDR1 LNHDA, CDR2 SQIVND (reference sequence). Trimming removed 2 bases at V and 0 bases at J, with 4 bases between.

V and J are TRBV18 and TRBJ2-5; no firm D call. Trimming removed 3 bases at V and 5 bases at J, with 7 bases between. The CDR3 covers 12 residues. Germline V gene data show CDR1 as KGHSH and CDR2 as LQKENI. CDR3: CASSPTTETQYF. In DNA form, the CDR3 reads TGTGCCAGCTCACCTACGACGGAGACCCAGTACTTC.

This clone was seen once. This chain connects TRBV2 to TRBJ1-5; 9 bases line up with TRBD1. Per germline, CDR1 SNHLY and CDR2 FYNNEI. The V gene end was trimmed by 5 bases and the J gene end by 3 bases; junction bases not matched to a gene: 5. The CDR3 contains 15 residues. CDR3 bases: TGTGCCAGCAGTTCAACAGGGGGCCTCAATCAGCCCCAGCATTTT. Amino acids: CASSSTGGLNQPQHF.

The gene calls are TRBV5-6 and TRBJ2-2; 9 bases are a match to TRBD1. The CDR3 spans 15 residues. Trimming at V came to 4 bases and at J to 3 bases, leaving 4 bases not matched to a gene. Per the germline V gene, CDR1 is SGHDT and CDR2 is YYEEEE. As DNA, the CDR3 is TGTGCCAGCAGCCTTTGGACAGGGGACACCGGGGAGCTGTTTTTT. Its protein is CASSLWTGDTGELFF.

The CDR3 region is CASSLAYQETQYF. For the CDR3, the DNA is TGCGCCAGCAGCTTGGCCTATCAAGAGACCCAGTACTTC. The chain links TRBV5-1 to TRBJ2-5; no clear D gene. Per germline, CDR1 SGHRS and CDR2 YFSETQ. Trimming took 0 bases from V and 2 from J, leaving 5 bases between them. The CDR3 contains 13 residues.

This chain joins TRBV7-3 and TRBJ2-2; D not resolved. The germline V and J ends were trimmed by 0 bases and 2 bases, with 4 bases remaining between them. Per the germline V gene, CDR1 is SGHTA and CDR2 is FQGTGA. CDR3 size: 14 residues. CDR3 in DNA: TGTGCCAGCAGCTTAACGGGAAACACCGGGGAGCTGTTTTTT. It encodes CASSLTGNTGELFF.

The chain joins TRBV5-6 to TRBJ2-4; 12 bases align to TRBD2. J was trimmed by 0 bases and V by 2 bases; bases with no gene match: 3. The CDR3 runs to 17 residues. Per germline, CDR1 SGHDT and CDR2 YYEEEE. The CDR3 protein is CASSFLAGGKAKNIQYF. The CDR3 coding sequence is TGTGCCAGCAGCTTCCTAGCGGGGGGGAAAGCCAAAAACATTCAGTACTTC.